The rows below give T cell receptor beta chains drawn from one sample of a study of spatial heterogeneity in lung cancer. In TCRdb, the 5' RACE reads were re-called with MiXCR into one record per CDR3 protein. Here the sample spans some 55,000 distinct CDR3 sequences, 6.3% being singletons. Specimen: PBMCs, collected at surgery. The receptors come from a female donor with early-stage non-small cell lung cancer. Each CDR3 is given with its conserved first and last residue. A D gene is named only where the DNA matches it firmly. A row's size may be missing; if present it is once, few, many or a size class.

d_gene	v_gene	abundance	j_gene	CDR3nt	CDR3aa
-	TRBV29-1	many	TRBJ2-3	TGCAGCGTCGCTGATGGGCCAGGGGTTACAGATACGCAGTATTTT	CSVADGPGVTDTQYF
TRBD2	TRBV5-1	-	TRBJ2-5	TGCGCCAGCAGCCAACTAGCGGGGGACCAAGAGACCCAGTACTTC	CASSQLAGDQETQYF
-	TRBV7-9	many	TRBJ2-1	TGTGCCAGCAGCCGTCAAAATGAGCAGTTCTTC	CASSRQNEQFF
-	TRBV9	-	TRBJ2-3	TGTGCCAGCCGTCGAAGCGGTCTGAGCACAGATACGCAGTATTTT	CASRRSGLSTDTQYF
TRBD1	TRBV24-1	many	TRBJ2-7	TGTGCCACCAGCAGGACAGGGGACGACGAGCAGTACTTC	CATSRTGDDEQYF
TRBD1	TRBV29-1	many	TRBJ1-4	TGCAGCGTGGCGACAGGGGGGACCGAAAAACTGTTTTTT	CSVATGGTEKLFF
-	TRBV5-1	-	TRBJ2-7	TGCGCCAGCAGCCCGACCGGTCTTTACGAGCAGTACTTC	CASSPTGLYEQYF
-	TRBV29-1	many	TRBJ2-5	TGCAGCGTTAGGTGGAACCAAGAGACCCAGTACTTC	CSVRWNQETQYF
-	TRBV28	few	TRBJ1-2	TGTGCCAGCACCACGACAGTTCCCTATGGCTACACCTTC	CASTTTVPYGYTF
TRBD2	TRBV7-8	many	TRBJ2-1	TGTGCCAGCAGCTACCTCTTAGCGGGACCGACCTACAATGAGCAGTTCTTC	CASSYLLAGPTYNEQFF
TRBD1	TRBV6-1	few	TRBJ1-5	TGTGCCAGCAGATCCGGGACAGGGCCTAGGAGGCCCCAGCATTTT	CASRSGTGPRRPQHF
TRBD1	TRBV7-2	many	TRBJ2-3	TGTGCCAGCAGCTTAGCAAGGGGGCCCGATACGCAGTATTTT	CASSLARGPDTQYF
TRBD2	TRBV5-1	-	TRBJ2-1	TGCGCCAGCAGACTAGCGTTAGTAAATGAGCAGTTCTTC	CASRLALVNEQFF
TRBD1	TRBV5-4	many	TRBJ1-5	TGTGCCAGCAGCTTGGGGGGACAGAATAGCAATCAGCCCCAGCATTTT	CASSLGGQNSNQPQHF
-	TRBV11-3	few	TRBJ2-2	TGTGCCAGCAGCCGGACTGGGGCGAACACCGGGGAGCTGTTTTTT	CASSRTGANTGELFF
-	TRBV18	-	TRBJ2-6	TGTGCCAGCTCAGAGGACAGCTCTGGGGCCAACGTCCTGACTTTC	CASSEDSSGANVLTF
-	TRBV7-8	few	TRBJ1-2	TGTGCCAGCAGCTTAGAGGCAGGATACTTCTATGGCTACACCTTC	CASSLEAGYFYGYTF
TRBD2	TRBV7-9	many	TRBJ2-7	TGTGCCAGCAGCTTAATCACTAGCGGGAACTACGAGCAGTACTTC	CASSLITSGNYEQYF
TRBD1	TRBV7-6	-	TRBJ2-2	TGTGCCAGCAGCCCCCGGACAGGGAGCACCGGGGAGCTGTTTTTT	CASSPRTGSTGELFF
TRBD1	TRBV2	few	TRBJ1-1	TGTGCCAGCAGAGCCGGGACAGGGGGATTGGCTGAAGCTTTCTTT	CASRAGTGGLAEAFF
TRBD1	TRBV4-1	many	TRBJ1-6	TGCGCCAGCAGCCAAAGACAGGGGTATAATTCACCCCTCCACTTT	CASSQRQGYNSPLHF
TRBD1	TRBV7-2	many	TRBJ1-2	TGTGCCAGCAGCACCCCAGGGGGAGTCGGGGATGGCTACACCTTC	CASSTPGGVGDGYTF
-	TRBV5-1	many	TRBJ2-2	TGCGCCAGCAGCTTGGACAGACACCGGGAGCTGTTTTTT	CASSLDRHRELFF
TRBD2	TRBV11-2	-	TRBJ2-3	TGTGCCAGCAGCCCGACTAGCGGGGGGGCGACAGATACGCAGTATTTT	CASSPTSGGATDTQYF
-	TRBV12-3/TRBV12-4	many	TRBJ2-3	TGTGCCAGCAGGCAGAGCACAGATACGCAGTATTTT	CASRQSTDTQYF
TRBD1	TRBV7-3	-	TRBJ1-1	TGTGCCAGCAGCTTAACCCCGGACAGGGCGTCCGCTTTCTTT	CASSLTPDRASAFF
TRBD1	TRBV10-3	many	TRBJ1-5	TGTGCCATCAGTACCGGGACAGGGCTTATGCCTAGCAATCAGCCCCAGCATTTT	CAISTGTGLMPSNQPQHF
TRBD2	TRBV4-1	many	TRBJ2-5	TGCGCCAGCAGCCAAACCCCGGGACTAACACAAGAGACCCAGTACTTC	CASSQTPGLTQETQYF
TRBD1	TRBV27	many	TRBJ2-7	TGTGCCAGCAGTACTCCAGACAGGGGTACCTACGAGCAGTACTTC	CASSTPDRGTYEQYF
TRBD2	TRBV11-2	many	TRBJ2-3	TGTGCCAGCGGGGAGCACGCGGGGGGCACAGATACGCAGTATTTT	CASGEHAGGTDTQYF
TRBD2	TRBV11-3	-	TRBJ2-7	TGTGCCAGCAGCTTAGGGGGAACTAGCGGGAGCCAGGAGTACTTC	CASSLGGTSGSQEYF
TRBD2	TRBV5-1	many	TRBJ2-1	TGCGCCAGCAGCTTGGGGGGGACTAGTGTGGACAATGAGCAGTTCTTC	CASSLGGTSVDNEQFF
-	TRBV4-2	many	TRBJ2-1	TGTGCCAGCAGCCAAGACGCCCACTCCTACAATGAGCAGTTCTTC	CASSQDAHSYNEQFF
-	TRBV20-1	many	TRBJ1-5	TGCAGTGCCACACAGGGAGGGGACCGCAATCAGCCCCAGCATTTT	CSATQGGDRNQPQHF
-	TRBV12-3/TRBV12-4	few	TRBJ1-5	TGTGCCAGCAGCCCCCCTTGGGGCAATCAGCCCCAGCATTTT	CASSPPWGNQPQHF
TRBD1	TRBV11-2	-	TRBJ1-3	TGTGCCAGCAGCCCATCCACAGGGGGCGGAAACACCATATATTTT	CASSPSTGGGNTIYF
-	TRBV13	once	TRBJ2-3	TGTGCCAGCAACTCTTCAGGGTGGCAGGCGCCCATGGATACGCAGTATTTT	CASNSSGWQAPMDTQYF
-	TRBV5-1	many	TRBJ2-7	TGCGCCAGCAGCAGGGGGACGGGCGAGCAGTACTTC	CASSRGTGEQYF
TRBD1	TRBV6-5	many	TRBJ1-1	TGTGCCAGCAGTAACCATGACAGGGCAGAAGCTTTCTTT	CASSNHDRAEAFF
TRBD2	TRBV5-1	-	TRBJ2-1	TGCGCCAGCAGCCGTCTACCGGGGGGGCAGAACAATGAGCAGTTCTTC	CASSRLPGGQNNEQFF
TRBD1	TRBV20-1	many	TRBJ1-4	TGCAGTGCTAGTCGACAGGGTGATGAAAAACTGTTTTTT	CSASRQGDEKLFF
TRBD2	TRBV2	-	TRBJ2-1	TGTGCCAGCAGTGAAATCGCTTCTAGCGGGTGGACCTACAATGAGCAGTTCTTC	CASSEIASSGWTYNEQFF
TRBD2	TRBV20-1	many	TRBJ2-7	TGCAGTGCTAGAGCGTCTATCGGGACTAGCAATTACGAGCAGTACTTC	CSARASIGTSNYEQYF
-	TRBV5-6	few	TRBJ2-1	TGTGTCAGCAGCCGGGACACCAATGAGCAGTTCTTC	CVSSRDTNEQFF
-	TRBV19	many	TRBJ1-5	TGTGCCAGTAGTATCCCGGCCAGGGGCCAGCCCCAGCATTTT	CASSIPARGQPQHF
-	TRBV4-2	many	TRBJ1-5	TGTGCCAGCAGCCAAGATAGGAGTACGGGGAATCAGCCCCAGCATTTT	CASSQDRSTGNQPQHF
-	TRBV6-2/TRBV6-3	many	TRBJ1-5	TGTGCCAGCAGACTAACAGGTAGCAATCAGCCCCAGCATTTT	CASRLTGSNQPQHF
TRBD1	TRBV10-3	many	TRBJ2-3	TGTGCCATCAGTGATTCGAGACAGGGGGTAACAGATACGCAGTATTTT	CAISDSRQGVTDTQYF
TRBD2	TRBV4-2	many	TRBJ2-6	TGTGCCAGCAGCCATGGCCCCGGGAGGGCGGCTGGGGCCAACGTCCTGACTTTC	CASSHGPGRAAGANVLTF
-	TRBV12-3/TRBV12-4	many	TRBJ1-2	TGTGCCAGCAGTTCCGGCAGGGGCCCTAACTATGGCTACACCTTC	CASSSGRGPNYGYTF
-	TRBV6-5	many	TRBJ1-5	TGTGCCAGCAGACCACCGGGCAGTAGCAATCAGCCCCAGCATTTT	CASRPPGSSNQPQHF
TRBD2	TRBV7-3	few	TRBJ2-1	TGTGCCAGCAGCTTACTCCCCGGGGGAGGGGCGCAGTTCTTC	CASSLLPGGGAQFF
-	TRBV11-3	few	TRBJ2-5	TGTGCCAGCAGCCCCCCGCCGGGCCAAGAGACCCAGTACTTC	CASSPPPGQETQYF